This T cell receptor beta chain was profiled in a study of molecular identifiers for immune sequencing clone quantification. The V end lost 5 bases, the J end lost 4 bases, and 15 bases lay between the germline ends. CDR3 length equals 15 residues. Germline V gene sequence: CDR1 SEHNR, CDR2 FQNEAQ (reference sequence). TCRdb analysed the PCR reads with MiXCR anew, one entry per CDR3 protein. In the table there are about 640,000 distinct CDR3 sequences, about 20% of which are singletons. As for this clonotype: This may be a read error: a much more frequent sequence differs by one nucleotide.

V and J are TRBV7-9 and TRBJ1-3, with D possibly TRBD1 on 5 matching bases. The sample consisted of naive CD8+ T cells from blood, with Jurkat cell RNA spiked in. Subset here: FACS-sorted CD8+CD4-CCR7+CD45RA+ naive T cells. This TCR was recovered from a human donor in good health. Some libraries in this study had Jurkat cell RNA spiked in. The CDR3 DNA follows: TGTGCCAGCAGCATACAGGTTCCGTCCGGAAACACCATATATTTT. Residues: CASSIQVPSGNTIYF.